Below, one TCR beta chain is given with its context. Its antigen is currently unknown. The sample comes from a study of T cells in Graves' hyperthyroidism and ophthalmopathy. Study-level points and caveats: Ophthalmopathy, which appeared later, was predicted by the model a median 6.5 months before onset. Most thyroid clonotypes expanded above 0.001 appeared in blood too.

Germline loops: CDR1 SQVTM, CDR2 ANQGSEA. The V segment lost 7 bases and the J segment 6 bases; nucleotides outside the gene matches: 11. The CDR3 length is 14 residues. There were TCR beta CDR3 regions amplified from RNA transcripts. The TCR CDR3 was amplified in a first-round RT-PCR using the HTBI primer set. Via MiXCR, TCRdb re-called the multiplex PCR reads, giving one row per CDR3 protein. The sample gives 480,000 or so distinct CDR3 sequences, 40% to 55% of which show up once; about two fifths is in the top ten. Sequenced sample: peripheral blood or thyroid tissue (not recorded which). The chain uses TRBV29-1 and TRBJ1-2; 10 nucleotides line up with TRBD1. The receptor was derived from an adult woman with Graves' disease, either hyperthyroidism or ophthalmopathy (not recorded which). DNA of the CDR3: TGCAGCGCCGTCAAAGGACAGGGGGACGATGGCTACACCTTC. Amino acid sequence: CSAVKGQGDDGYTF.